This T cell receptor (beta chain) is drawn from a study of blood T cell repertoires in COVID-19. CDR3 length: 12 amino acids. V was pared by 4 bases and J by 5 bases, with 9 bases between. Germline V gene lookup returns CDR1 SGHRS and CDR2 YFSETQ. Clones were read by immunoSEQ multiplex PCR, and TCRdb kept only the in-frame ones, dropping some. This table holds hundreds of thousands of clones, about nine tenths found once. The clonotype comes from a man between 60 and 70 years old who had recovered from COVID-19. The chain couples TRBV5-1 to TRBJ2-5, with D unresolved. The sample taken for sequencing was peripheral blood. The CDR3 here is CASSRSLETQYF. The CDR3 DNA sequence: TGCGCCAGCAGCCGGTCTCTGGAGACCCAGTACTTC.